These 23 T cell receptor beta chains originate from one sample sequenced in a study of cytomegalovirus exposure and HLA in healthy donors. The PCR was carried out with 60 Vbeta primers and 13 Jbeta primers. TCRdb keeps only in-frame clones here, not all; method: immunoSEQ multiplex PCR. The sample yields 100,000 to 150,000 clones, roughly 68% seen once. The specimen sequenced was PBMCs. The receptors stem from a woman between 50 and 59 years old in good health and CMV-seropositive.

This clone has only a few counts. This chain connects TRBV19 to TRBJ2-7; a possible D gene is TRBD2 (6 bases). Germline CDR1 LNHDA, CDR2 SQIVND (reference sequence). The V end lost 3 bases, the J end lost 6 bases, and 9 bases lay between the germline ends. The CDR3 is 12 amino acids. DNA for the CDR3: TGTGCCAGTAGTATCCGGGGAGGCGAGCAGTACTTC. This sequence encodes CASSIRGGEQYF.

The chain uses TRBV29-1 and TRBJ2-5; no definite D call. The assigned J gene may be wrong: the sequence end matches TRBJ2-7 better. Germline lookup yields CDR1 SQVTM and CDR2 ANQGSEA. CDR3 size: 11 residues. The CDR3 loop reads CSVGRNYEQYF. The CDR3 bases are TGCAGCGTTGGAAGGAACTACGAGCAGTACTTC.

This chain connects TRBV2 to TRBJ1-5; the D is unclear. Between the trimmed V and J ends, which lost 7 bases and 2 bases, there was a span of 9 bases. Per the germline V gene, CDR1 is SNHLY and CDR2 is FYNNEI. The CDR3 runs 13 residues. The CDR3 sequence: CASKFQGNQPQHF. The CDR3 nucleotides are TGTGCCAGCAAGTTTCAGGGCAATCAGCCCCAGCATTTT.

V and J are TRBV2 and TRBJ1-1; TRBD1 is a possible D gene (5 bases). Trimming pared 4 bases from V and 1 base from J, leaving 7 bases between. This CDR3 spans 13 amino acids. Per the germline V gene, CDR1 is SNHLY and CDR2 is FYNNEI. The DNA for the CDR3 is TGTGCCAGCAGTGTGACAGAGAACACTGAAGCTTTCTTT. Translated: CASSVTENTEAFF.

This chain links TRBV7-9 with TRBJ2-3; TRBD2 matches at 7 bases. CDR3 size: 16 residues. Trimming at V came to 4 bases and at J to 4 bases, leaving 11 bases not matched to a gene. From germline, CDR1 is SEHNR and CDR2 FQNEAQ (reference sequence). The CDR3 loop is CASSYLTSRVADTQYF. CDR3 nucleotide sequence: TGTGCCAGCAGCTACCTGACTAGCCGGGTGGCAGATACGCAGTATTTT.

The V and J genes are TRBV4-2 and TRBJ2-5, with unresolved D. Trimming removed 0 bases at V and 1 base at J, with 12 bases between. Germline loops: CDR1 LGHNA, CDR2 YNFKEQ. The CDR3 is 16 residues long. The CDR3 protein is CASSQDTGDSQETQYF. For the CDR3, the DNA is TGTGCCAGCAGCCAAGATACCGGAGACTCCCAAGAGACCCAGTACTTC.

The CDR3 reads CASGQSSTDTQYF. The CDR3 region has the DNA TGCGCCAGCGGGCAGTCTAGCACAGATACGCAGTATTTT. This rearrangement joins TRBV10-1 to TRBJ2-3, with D uncertain. V was shortened by 8 bases and J by 0 bases, with 9 bases between the two germline ends. The V gene's germline CDR1 is WNHNN and CDR2 SYGVQD (reference sequence). The CDR3 runs 13 residues.

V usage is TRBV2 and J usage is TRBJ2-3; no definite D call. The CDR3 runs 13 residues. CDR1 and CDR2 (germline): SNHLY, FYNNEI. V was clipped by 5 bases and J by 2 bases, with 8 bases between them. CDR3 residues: CASSSTPTDTQYF. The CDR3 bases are TGTGCCAGCAGTTCCACTCCCACAGATACGCAGTATTTT.

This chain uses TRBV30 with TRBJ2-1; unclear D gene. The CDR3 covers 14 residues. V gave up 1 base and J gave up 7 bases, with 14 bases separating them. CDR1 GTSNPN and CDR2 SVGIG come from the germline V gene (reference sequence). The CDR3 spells CAWSALDIGNEQFF. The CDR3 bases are TGTGCCTGGAGTGCCCTCGACATAGGTAATGAGCAGTTCTTC.

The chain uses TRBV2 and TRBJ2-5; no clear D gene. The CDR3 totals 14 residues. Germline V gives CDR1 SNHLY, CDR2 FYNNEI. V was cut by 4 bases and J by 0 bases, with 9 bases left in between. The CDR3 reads CASSASENQETQYF. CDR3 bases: TGTGCCAGCAGTGCTTCGGAGAACCAAGAGACCCAGTACTTC.

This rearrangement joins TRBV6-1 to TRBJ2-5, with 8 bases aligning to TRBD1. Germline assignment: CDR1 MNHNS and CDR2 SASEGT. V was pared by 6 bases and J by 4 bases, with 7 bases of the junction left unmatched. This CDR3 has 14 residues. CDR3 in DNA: TGTGCCAGCAGCCGGGACAGGAGAGTAGAGACCCAGTACTTC. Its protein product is CASSRDRRVETQYF.

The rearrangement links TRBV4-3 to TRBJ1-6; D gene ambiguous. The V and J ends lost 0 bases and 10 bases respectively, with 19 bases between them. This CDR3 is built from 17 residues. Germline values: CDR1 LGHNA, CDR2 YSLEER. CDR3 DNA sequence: TGCGCCAGCAGCCAAGATAGCCCCAGAGGCCCGGGATCACCCCTCCACTTT. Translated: CASSQDSPRGPGSPLHF.

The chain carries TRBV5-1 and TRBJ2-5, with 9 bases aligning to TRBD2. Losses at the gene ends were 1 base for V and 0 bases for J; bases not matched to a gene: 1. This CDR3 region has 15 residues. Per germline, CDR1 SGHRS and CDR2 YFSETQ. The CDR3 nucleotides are TGCGCCAGCAGCTTGACTAGCGGGTACCAAGAGACCCAGTACTTC. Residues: CASSLTSGYQETQYF.

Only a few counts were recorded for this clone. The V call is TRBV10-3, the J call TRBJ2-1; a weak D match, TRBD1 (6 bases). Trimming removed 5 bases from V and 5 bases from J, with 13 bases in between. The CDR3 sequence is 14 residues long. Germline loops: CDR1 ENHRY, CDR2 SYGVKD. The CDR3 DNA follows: TGTGCCATCAGTTTGAGACAGGCCAACAATGAGCAGTTCTTC. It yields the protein CAISLRQANNEQFF.

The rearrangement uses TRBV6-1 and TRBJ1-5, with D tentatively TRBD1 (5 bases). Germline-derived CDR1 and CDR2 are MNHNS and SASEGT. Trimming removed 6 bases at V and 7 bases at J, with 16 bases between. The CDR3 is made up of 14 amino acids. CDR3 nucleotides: TGTGCCAGCAGACCTCAGGGCGGTCAACAGCCCCAGCATTTT. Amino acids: CASRPQGGQQPQHF.

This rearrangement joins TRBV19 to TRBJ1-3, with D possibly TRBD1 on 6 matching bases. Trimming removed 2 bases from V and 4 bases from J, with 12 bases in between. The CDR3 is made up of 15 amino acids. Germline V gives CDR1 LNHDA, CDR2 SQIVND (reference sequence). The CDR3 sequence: CASSIRGGTGNTIYF. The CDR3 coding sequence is TGTGCCAGTAGTATAAGGGGGGGTACCGGAAACACCATATATTTT.

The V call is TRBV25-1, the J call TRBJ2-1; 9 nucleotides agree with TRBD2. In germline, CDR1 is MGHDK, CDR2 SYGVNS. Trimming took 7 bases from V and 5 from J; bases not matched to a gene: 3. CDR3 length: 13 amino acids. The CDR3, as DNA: TGTGCCAGCACCTTAGCGGGGGACAATGAGCAGTTCTTC. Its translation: CASTLAGDNEQFF.

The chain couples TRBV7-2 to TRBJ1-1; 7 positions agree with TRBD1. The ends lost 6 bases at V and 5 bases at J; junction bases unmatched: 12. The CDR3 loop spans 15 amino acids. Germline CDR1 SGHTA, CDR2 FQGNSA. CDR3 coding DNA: TGTGCCAGCAGTCCCCGCCGGCCAGGGGGAACTGAAGCTTTCTTT. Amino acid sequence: CASSPRRPGGTEAFF.

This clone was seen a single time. The CDR3 DNA sequence: TGTGCCAGCAGCCCCGGACTAGCGGGGGATACGCAGTATTTT. Protein product: CASSPGLAGDTQYF. The gene calls are TRBV11-3 and TRBJ2-3; 12 positions agree with TRBD2. From germline, CDR1 is SGHNT and CDR2 YENEEA. This CDR3 is 14 amino acids long. Germline trimming cut 5 bases from V and 6 bases from J; bases unmatched to any gene: 3.

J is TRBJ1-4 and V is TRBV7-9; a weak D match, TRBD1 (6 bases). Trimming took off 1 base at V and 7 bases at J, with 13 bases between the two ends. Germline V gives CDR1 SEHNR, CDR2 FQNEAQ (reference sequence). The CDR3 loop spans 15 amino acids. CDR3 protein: CASSLGGGKGEKLFF. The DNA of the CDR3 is TGTGCCAGCAGCTTAGGAGGGGGAAAGGGTGAAAAACTGTTTTTT.

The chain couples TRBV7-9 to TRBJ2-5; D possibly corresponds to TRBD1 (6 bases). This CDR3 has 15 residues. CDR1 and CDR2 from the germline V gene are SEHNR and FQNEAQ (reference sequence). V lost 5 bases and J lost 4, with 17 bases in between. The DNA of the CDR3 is TGTGCCAGCAGCGATCCAGGGGCCCGAGGAGAGACCCAGTACTTC. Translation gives CASSDPGARGETQYF.

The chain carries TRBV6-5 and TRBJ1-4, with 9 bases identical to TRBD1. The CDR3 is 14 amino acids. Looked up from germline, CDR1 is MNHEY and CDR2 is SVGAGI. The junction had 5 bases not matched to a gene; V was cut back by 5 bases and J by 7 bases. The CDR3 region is CASSRQGGSEKLFF. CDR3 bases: TGTGCCAGCAGTCGACAGGGGGGGAGTGAAAAACTGTTTTTT.

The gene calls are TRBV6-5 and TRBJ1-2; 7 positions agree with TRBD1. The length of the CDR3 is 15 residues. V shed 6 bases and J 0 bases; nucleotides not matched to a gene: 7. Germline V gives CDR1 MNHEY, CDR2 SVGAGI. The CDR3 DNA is TGTGCCAGCAGCCCGGACAGGAATGCTAACTATGGCTACACCTTC. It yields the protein CASSPDRNANYGYTF.